This TCR beta chain was recovered during a study of blood T cell repertoires in COVID-19. Study-wide context: The origin of the acute and convalescent COVID-19 samples was the United States, Italy and Spain.

Clones were sequenced by immunoSEQ multiplex PCR, and TCRdb holds only the in-frame ones, with some missing. The table records a few hundred thousand clones, roughly 86% of them present only once. The germline CDR1 and CDR2 sequences are MDHEN and SYDVKM. V shed 2 bases and J shed 4 bases, with 5 bases lying between them. The CDR3 runs 12 residues. The chain has TRBV28 and TRBJ1-1; D is unresolved. This receptor was obtained from a man aged 55 to 70 with acute or convalescent COVID-19. Sequences were obtained from peripheral blood. The CDR3 here is CASSLPSTEAFF. The CDR3 DNA reads as TGTGCCAGCAGTTTACCCAGCACTGAAGCTTTCTTT.